These 11 T cell receptor beta chains were all obtained from the same sample, sequenced in a study of T cell changes during pregnancy in multiple sclerosis. Only in-frame clones appear in the TCRdb table, and some are missing; sequencing was by immunoSEQ multiplex PCR. The sample includes about 120,000 clones, under 95% of them seen just once. The source was peripheral blood, collected before pregnancy. Receptors were obtained from a female donor with multiple sclerosis, enrolled in a pregnancy study.

The gene calls are TRBV6-1 and TRBJ1-1; the D is unclear. The V and J ends lost 2 bases and 11 bases respectively, with 9 bases between them. CDR3 length: 11 amino acids. Germline-derived CDR1 and CDR2 are MNHNS and SASEGT. The CDR3 region has the DNA TGTGCCAGCAGTGAACTCCCTAAGGCTTTCTTT. Its protein product is CASSELPKAFF.

The chain has TRBV2 and TRBJ2-5; D may be TRBD2 (5 bases). Germline lookup yields CDR1 SNHLY and CDR2 FYNNEI. V was cut by 6 bases and J by 5 bases, with 10 bases left in between. This CDR3 has 12 amino acids. The CDR3 here is CASRSEGETQYF. DNA of the CDR3: TGTGCCAGCAGAAGCGAGGGTGAGACCCAGTACTTC.

V is TRBV27 and J is TRBJ1-5, with D possibly matching TRBD1 (5 bases). The CDR3 spans 15 residues. Germline V lookup: CDR1 MNHEY, CDR2 SMNVEV (reference sequence). Trimming took off 10 bases at V and 5 bases at J, with 21 bases between the two ends. DNA for the CDR3: TGTGCCACCGTCCCCCCCCGGGGGGTAGATCAGCCCCAGCATTTT. It is translated as CATVPPRGVDQPQHF.

J is TRBJ1-1 and V is TRBV5-1; no clear D. Germline V lookup: CDR1 SGHRS, CDR2 YFSETQ. Trimming took off 7 bases at V and 7 bases at J, with 11 bases between the two ends. This CDR3 comprises 11 residues. CDR3 sequence reads: CASVGGNEAFF. CDR3 nucleotide sequence: TGCGCCAGCGTGGGCGGGAATGAAGCTTTCTTT.

The rearrangement uses TRBV4-1 and TRBJ2-2; D might be TRBD2 (6 bases). In germline, CDR1 is MGHRA, CDR2 YSYEKL. V was cut by 4 bases and J by 8 bases, with 14 bases left in between. This CDR3 is built from 14 residues. CDR3 amino acids: CASSPEGAQGELFF. DNA for the CDR3: TGCGCCAGCAGCCCGGAGGGAGCGCAGGGGGAGCTGTTTTTT.

The rearrangement links TRBV6-5 to TRBJ2-2; 8 bases line up with TRBD2. This CDR3 is 15 amino acids long. CDR1 MNHEY and CDR2 SVGAGI come from the germline V gene. Trimming at V came to 5 bases and at J to 7 bases, leaving 9 bases not matched to a gene. As DNA, the CDR3 is TGTGCCAGCAGTGTGGGGACTAGTAGGGGCGGGGAGCTGTTTTTT. It codes for CASSVGTSRGGELFF.

This rearrangement joins TRBV19 to TRBJ2-6; no clear D gene. Trimming took 7 bases from V and 2 from J, leaving 12 bases between them. Germline CDR1 reads LNHDA; CDR2 reads SQIVND (reference sequence). The CDR3 extends over 15 amino acids. The CDR3 DNA is TGTGCCAGTAATAGTCAGGCTGCTGGGGCCAACGTCCTGACTTTC. This encodes CASNSQAAGANVLTF.

The J gene is TRBJ1-1, the V gene TRBV18, with 10 bases identical to TRBD1. The CDR3 runs to 13 residues. Germline loops: CDR1 KGHSH, CDR2 LQKENI. The junction had 4 bases not matched to a gene; V was cut back by 6 bases and J by 6 bases. The CDR3 region is CASSPGQGSEAFF. For the CDR3, the DNA is TGTGCCAGCTCGCCGGGACAGGGGTCTGAAGCTTTCTTT.

As DNA, the CDR3 is TGTGCCAGCTCATCCCGGGACAGGGGACAAGAGACCCAGTACTTC. Translated: CASSSRDRGQETQYF. The chain joins TRBV6-6 to TRBJ2-5; 10 bases fit TRBD1. This CDR3 has 15 amino acids. After removal of 8 bases from V and 2 bases from J, the junction contained 8 bases not matched to a gene. Germline V lookup: CDR1 MNHNY, CDR2 SVGAGI (reference sequence).

This chain joins TRBV28 and TRBJ2-7, with D unclear. From germline, CDR1 is MDHEN and CDR2 SYDVKM. CDR3 length: 11 amino acids. Trimming pared 3 bases from V and 7 bases from J, leaving 7 bases between. The CDR3 DNA reads as TGTGCCAGCAGTTTTAATCTTGAGCAGTACTTC. This translates into CASSFNLEQYF.

This chain connects TRBV19 to TRBJ1-1, with D hard to call. Trimming left V 1 base short and J 6 bases short, with 15 bases between. Germline V lookup: CDR1 LNHDA, CDR2 SQIVND (reference sequence). This CDR3 has 15 amino acids. The DNA for the CDR3 is TGTGCCAGTAGTATAGTGGCGGATCCATTTGCTGAAGCTTTCTTT. This sequence encodes CASSIVADPFAEAFF. The variable domain in full, with the rest retrieved from reference TRBV19 and TRBJ1-1, is DGGITQSPKYLFRKEGQNVTLSCEQNLNHDAMYWYRQDPGQGLRLIYYSQIVNDFQKGDIAEGYSVSREKKESFPLTVTSAQKNPTAFYLCASSIVADPFAEAFFGQGTRLTVV.